A selection of T cell receptor beta chains follows, all from one sample in a study of identical twins. One entry per CDR3 protein, called by TCRdb with MiXCR from the 5' RACE reads. Of approximately 210,000 distinct CDR3 sequences listed, 6.5% to 8% are singletons. This sample was shared with a second study, whose subject was T cells expressing NK-cell markers.

The sequenced sample was CD8+ T cells sorted from blood. The receptors shown here come from a young woman in good health. The CDR3 runs from the conserved cysteine through the conserved F or W. D genes are given only for firm matches. Size tells how often a clone was seen (once, few, many) or the class of an expanded clone, and some rows leave it out.

J gene: TRBJ2-7
D gene: .
clone size: few
V gene: TRBV5-6
CDR3 protein: CASSLGSSHEQYF
CDR3 DNA: TGTGCCAGCAGCTTGGGGTCCTCCCACGAGCAGTACTTC

J gene: TRBJ2-7
D gene: .
clone size: .
V gene: TRBV18
CDR3 protein: CASSPLRTWEEQYF
CDR3 DNA: TGTGCCAGCTCACCACTGAGGACATGGGAAGAGCAGTACTTC

J gene: TRBJ2-1
D gene: TRBD2
clone size: .
V gene: TRBV12-3/TRBV12-4
CDR3 protein: CASNSGLAIYNEQFF
CDR3 DNA: TGTGCCAGCAACTCGGGACTAGCGATCTACAATGAGCAGTTCTTC

J gene: TRBJ1-4
D gene: .
clone size: few
V gene: TRBV29-1
CDR3 protein: CSVEIEAGKLFF
CDR3 DNA: TGCAGCGTTGAAATAGAGGCTGGGAAACTGTTTTTT

J gene: TRBJ1-1
D gene: TRBD1
clone size: few
V gene: TRBV11-2
CDR3 protein: CASSSRDRGVMNTEAFF
CDR3 DNA: TGTGCCAGCAGCTCCCGGGACAGGGGAGTCATGAACACTGAAGCTTTCTTT

J gene: TRBJ1-1
D gene: .
clone size: many
V gene: TRBV6-5
CDR3 protein: CASSHPGGRNTEAFF
CDR3 DNA: TGTGCCAGCAGTCACCCGGGCGGGAGGAACACTGAAGCTTTCTTT

J gene: TRBJ2-1
D gene: .
clone size: few
V gene: TRBV7-9
CDR3 protein: CASSPSEAQQANEQFF
CDR3 DNA: TGTGCCAGCAGCCCTTCGGAGGCCCAACAGGCCAATGAGCAGTTCTTC

J gene: TRBJ1-1
D gene: TRBD1
clone size: .
V gene: TRBV5-1
CDR3 protein: CASSNRGSEAFF
CDR3 DNA: TGCGCCAGCAGCAACAGGGGATCTGAAGCTTTCTTT

J gene: TRBJ2-3
D gene: .
clone size: .
V gene: TRBV9
CDR3 protein: CASSGRWEGANTDTQYF
CDR3 DNA: TGTGCCAGCAGCGGACGTTGGGAGGGGGCTAACACAGATACGCAGTATTTT

J gene: TRBJ2-1
D gene: .
clone size: many
V gene: TRBV7-9
CDR3 protein: CASSPQRISYNEQFF
CDR3 DNA: TGTGCCAGCAGCCCTCAGCGGATCTCCTACAATGAGCAGTTCTTC

J gene: TRBJ2-1
D gene: .
clone size: few
V gene: TRBV6-2/TRBV6-3
CDR3 protein: CASSYGGTAFGGEQFF
CDR3 DNA: TGTGCCAGCAGTTATGGCGGGACGGCCTTCGGTGGTGAGCAGTTCTTC

J gene: TRBJ1-2
D gene: .
clone size: many
V gene: TRBV9
CDR3 protein: CASRSDNYGYTF
CDR3 DNA: TGTGCCAGCAGATCTGATAACTATGGCTACACCTTC

J gene: TRBJ1-1
D gene: .
clone size: .
V gene: TRBV12-3/TRBV12-4
CDR3 protein: CASSFSTYQNTEAFF
CDR3 DNA: TGTGCCAGCAGTTTCTCTACCTACCAGAACACTGAAGCTTTCTTT

J gene: TRBJ2-7
D gene: TRBD2
clone size: few
V gene: TRBV5-1
CDR3 protein: CASSLVGLAGYEQYF
CDR3 DNA: TGCGCCAGCAGCTTGGTGGGGCTAGCGGGATACGAGCAGTACTTC

J gene: TRBJ1-2
D gene: .
clone size: .
V gene: TRBV4-1
CDR3 protein: CASSQDLSGYTF
CDR3 DNA: TGCGCCAGCAGCCAAGATTTGAGTGGCTACACCTTC

J gene: TRBJ2-1
D gene: .
clone size: .
V gene: TRBV10-2
CDR3 protein: CASSGRWGEGFGSSYNEQFF
CDR3 DNA: TGCGCCAGCAGTGGGAGGTGGGGAGAGGGCTTCGGGAGCTCCTACAATGAGCAGTTCTTC

J gene: TRBJ1-5
D gene: .
clone size: few
V gene: TRBV11-2
CDR3 protein: CASSLVQGRNQPQHF
CDR3 DNA: TGTGCCAGCAGCTTAGTTCAGGGCCGGAATCAGCCCCAGCATTTT

J gene: TRBJ2-5
D gene: .
clone size: .
V gene: TRBV9
CDR3 protein: CPSSPGQPETQYF
CDR3 DNA: TGTCCCAGCAGCCCAGGACAGCCAGAGACCCAGTACTTC

J gene: TRBJ2-7
D gene: TRBD1
clone size: many
V gene: TRBV12-3/TRBV12-4
CDR3 protein: CASSGTAGTGRYEQYF
CDR3 DNA: TGTGCCAGCAGTGGTACGGCCGGGACAGGTCGATACGAGCAGTACTTC

J gene: TRBJ1-2
D gene: TRBD1
clone size: few
V gene: TRBV12-5
CDR3 protein: CASGLVTPSLDRVSGYGYTF
CDR3 DNA: TGTGCTAGTGGTTTGGTGACCCCCTCCCTGGACAGGGTGAGTGGCTATGGCTACACCTTC

J gene: TRBJ2-1
D gene: .
clone size: many
V gene: TRBV27
CDR3 protein: CASSLDVYNEQFF
CDR3 DNA: TGTGCCAGCAGTTTAGATGTCTACAATGAGCAGTTCTTC

J gene: TRBJ2-7
D gene: .
clone size: many
V gene: TRBV7-2
CDR3 protein: CASSQPPHYEQYF
CDR3 DNA: TGTGCCAGCAGCCAACCTCCCCACTACGAGCAGTACTTC

J gene: TRBJ2-1
D gene: TRBD2
clone size: .
V gene: TRBV5-1
CDR3 protein: CASSLGLTSGSNEQFF
CDR3 DNA: TGCGCCAGCAGCTTGGGTCTGACTAGCGGGAGCAATGAGCAGTTCTTC

J gene: TRBJ1-5
D gene: .
clone size: few
V gene: TRBV2
CDR3 protein: CASSGNRDYNQPQHF
CDR3 DNA: TGTGCCAGCAGTGGTAACCGTGACTACAATCAGCCCCAGCATTTT

J gene: TRBJ1-2
D gene: .
clone size: .
V gene: TRBV9
CDR3 protein: CASSVDGASNYGYTF
CDR3 DNA: TGTGCCAGCAGCGTAGACGGGGCTTCTAACTATGGCTACACCTTC

J gene: TRBJ2-7
D gene: .
clone size: few
V gene: TRBV7-2
CDR3 protein: CASSFSLEQYF
CDR3 DNA: TGTGCCAGCAGCTTTTCACTGGAGCAGTACTTC

J gene: TRBJ1-1
D gene: .
clone size: few
V gene: TRBV29-1
CDR3 protein: CSVGGASEAFF
CDR3 DNA: TGCAGCGTGGGGGGGGCGTCTGAAGCTTTCTTT

J gene: TRBJ1-3
D gene: .
clone size: few
V gene: TRBV10-3
CDR3 protein: CAISESNGPHSGNTIYF
CDR3 DNA: TGTGCCATCAGTGAGTCTAATGGGCCCCACTCTGGAAACACCATATATTTT

J gene: TRBJ2-7
D gene: .
clone size: few
V gene: TRBV27
CDR3 protein: CASSPLKDGVYEQYF
CDR3 DNA: TGTGCCAGCAGTCCTCTCAAGGACGGCGTCTACGAGCAGTACTTC

J gene: TRBJ2-1
D gene: .
clone size: few
V gene: TRBV5-1
CDR3 protein: CASSFLSLAAASNNEQFF
CDR3 DNA: TGCGCCAGCAGCTTCTTATCTTTAGCGGCGGCTTCTAACAATGAGCAGTTCTTC

J gene: TRBJ1-2
D gene: TRBD1
clone size: many
V gene: TRBV5-1
CDR3 protein: CASSWTGASNYGYTF
CDR3 DNA: TGCGCCAGCAGCTGGACAGGAGCCTCTAACTATGGCTACACCTTC

J gene: TRBJ2-3
D gene: .
clone size: .
V gene: TRBV11-2
CDR3 protein: CASSLEGRPTDTQYF
CDR3 DNA: TGTGCCAGCAGCTTAGAAGGGAGGCCCACAGATACGCAGTATTTT

J gene: TRBJ2-7
D gene: .
clone size: many
V gene: TRBV3-1
CDR3 protein: CASSQVEVGDEQYF
CDR3 DNA: TGTGCCAGCAGCCAAGTCGAGGTAGGGGACGAGCAGTACTTC

J gene: TRBJ2-2
D gene: TRBD2
clone size: few
V gene: TRBV3-1
CDR3 protein: CASSPLPRGGPVTGELFF
CDR3 DNA: TGTGCCAGCAGCCCTCTGCCGCGGGGGGGCCCCGTAACCGGGGAGCTGTTTTTT

J gene: TRBJ2-1
D gene: .
clone size: few
V gene: TRBV9
CDR3 protein: CASSGGGPGNEQFF
CDR3 DNA: TGTGCCAGCAGCGGGGGGGGCCCGGGAAATGAGCAGTTCTTC

J gene: TRBJ1-2
D gene: .
clone size: .
V gene: TRBV27
CDR3 protein: CASSFKQSRVVRTIYTF
CDR3 DNA: TGTGCCAGCAGTTTCAAGCAGTCTCGCGTCGTACGGACTATCTACACCTTC

J gene: TRBJ2-1
D gene: TRBD2
clone size: many
V gene: TRBV6-5
CDR3 protein: CASSFSGGDYNEQFF
CDR3 DNA: TGTGCCAGCAGCTTTAGCGGGGGGGACTACAATGAGCAGTTCTTC

J gene: TRBJ2-2
D gene: .
clone size: few
V gene: TRBV5-5
CDR3 protein: CASNPPGGGELFF
CDR3 DNA: TGTGCCAGCAACCCACCCGGGGGCGGGGAGCTGTTTTTT

J gene: TRBJ2-3
D gene: .
clone size: .
V gene: TRBV9
CDR3 protein: CASSVDGGTDTQYF
CDR3 DNA: TGTGCCAGCAGCGTAGATGGGGGCACAGATACGCAGTATTTT

J gene: TRBJ1-1
D gene: .
clone size: many
V gene: TRBV11-2
CDR3 protein: CASSLDQGREAFF
CDR3 DNA: TGTGCCAGCAGCTTAGATCAGGGCAGGGAAGCTTTCTTT

J gene: TRBJ2-5
D gene: .
clone size: few
V gene: TRBV7-9
CDR3 protein: CAGRDTTRDRETQYF
CDR3 DNA: TGTGCCGGCCGGGACACGACTCGGGACCGGGAGACCCAGTACTTC

J gene: TRBJ2-3
D gene: TRBD2
clone size: .
V gene: TRBV29-1
CDR3 protein: CSVEGETAGGTDTQYF
CDR3 DNA: TGCAGCGTTGAAGGGGAAACAGCGGGGGGCACAGATACGCAGTATTTT

J gene: TRBJ1-5
D gene: .
clone size: .
V gene: TRBV4-1
CDR3 protein: CASSQDSGLWVSPQHF
CDR3 DNA: TGCGCCAGCAGCCAAGACTCAGGTCTTTGGGTTTCGCCCCAGCATTTT

J gene: TRBJ2-7
D gene: .
clone size: many
V gene: TRBV7-8
CDR3 protein: CASSLTGENEQYF
CDR3 DNA: TGTGCCAGCAGCTTAACGGGAGAAAACGAGCAGTACTTC

J gene: TRBJ2-3
D gene: TRBD1
clone size: .
V gene: TRBV13
CDR3 protein: CASSGQGSNTDTQYF
CDR3 DNA: TGTGCCAGCAGCGGACAGGGGTCGAACACAGATACGCAGTATTTT

J gene: TRBJ2-3
D gene: TRBD2
clone size: many
V gene: TRBV6-4
CDR3 protein: CASRAGLGSTDTQYF
CDR3 DNA: TGTGCCAGCAGAGCCGGACTAGGTAGCACAGATACGCAGTATTTT

J gene: TRBJ2-2
D gene: TRBD1
clone size: many
V gene: TRBV12-3/TRBV12-4
CDR3 protein: CASNSAGGTGELFF
CDR3 DNA: TGTGCCAGCAATTCGGCAGGGGGCACCGGGGAGCTGTTTTTT

J gene: TRBJ1-2
D gene: .
clone size: many
V gene: TRBV7-9
CDR3 protein: CASSLDNYGYTF
CDR3 DNA: TGTGCCAGCAGCTTAGACAACTATGGCTACACCTTC

J gene: TRBJ2-7
D gene: TRBD2
clone size: .
V gene: TRBV3-1
CDR3 protein: CASSPQLNSGRLYEQYF
CDR3 DNA: TGTGCCAGCAGCCCGCAGCTGAATAGCGGGAGGCTCTACGAGCAGTACTTC

J gene: TRBJ1-2
D gene: .
clone size: many
V gene: TRBV12-3/TRBV12-4
CDR3 protein: CASSRRDFPNYGYTF
CDR3 DNA: TGTGCCAGCAGTCGCCGGGATTTTCCTAACTATGGCTACACCTTC

J gene: TRBJ2-4
D gene: .
clone size: .
V gene: TRBV20-1
CDR3 protein: CSAAEQGDIQYF
CDR3 DNA: TGCAGTGCTGCCGAACAGGGCGACATTCAGTACTTC

J gene: TRBJ2-2
D gene: TRBD2
clone size: few
V gene: TRBV13
CDR3 protein: CASGSGSWNTGELFF
CDR3 DNA: TGTGCCAGCGGAAGCGGGAGCTGGAACACCGGGGAGCTGTTTTTT

J gene: TRBJ2-7
D gene: .
clone size: .
V gene: TRBV30
CDR3 protein: CAWSAGSGDEQYF
CDR3 DNA: TGTGCCTGGAGTGCTGGGAGCGGAGACGAGCAGTACTTC

J gene: TRBJ1-6
D gene: .
clone size: .
V gene: TRBV30
CDR3 protein: CAWVGAFNSPLHF
CDR3 DNA: TGTGCCTGGGTGGGAGCATTTAATTCACCCCTCCACTTT

J gene: TRBJ2-5
D gene: .
clone size: .
V gene: TRBV27
CDR3 protein: CASSLSTPVGVETQYF
CDR3 DNA: TGTGCCAGCAGTCTATCCACTCCTGTAGGGGTGGAGACCCAGTACTTC

J gene: TRBJ2-7
D gene: TRBD1
clone size: few
V gene: TRBV6-1
CDR3 protein: CASSVPGTGTEQYF
CDR3 DNA: TGTGCCAGCAGTGTACCCGGGACAGGGACGGAGCAGTACTTC

J gene: TRBJ2-3
D gene: .
clone size: many
V gene: TRBV10-3
CDR3 protein: CAISDDFQGGTQYF
CDR3 DNA: TGTGCCATCAGTGATGACTTTCAAGGCGGTACGCAGTATTTT

J gene: TRBJ2-5
D gene: .
clone size: many
V gene: TRBV12-3/TRBV12-4
CDR3 protein: CASTSGTYQETQYF
CDR3 DNA: TGTGCCAGCACTAGTGGGACGTACCAAGAGACCCAGTACTTC

J gene: TRBJ2-7
D gene: .
clone size: many
V gene: TRBV27
CDR3 protein: CASTEGYEQYF
CDR3 DNA: TGTGCCAGCACGGAGGGCTACGAGCAGTACTTC